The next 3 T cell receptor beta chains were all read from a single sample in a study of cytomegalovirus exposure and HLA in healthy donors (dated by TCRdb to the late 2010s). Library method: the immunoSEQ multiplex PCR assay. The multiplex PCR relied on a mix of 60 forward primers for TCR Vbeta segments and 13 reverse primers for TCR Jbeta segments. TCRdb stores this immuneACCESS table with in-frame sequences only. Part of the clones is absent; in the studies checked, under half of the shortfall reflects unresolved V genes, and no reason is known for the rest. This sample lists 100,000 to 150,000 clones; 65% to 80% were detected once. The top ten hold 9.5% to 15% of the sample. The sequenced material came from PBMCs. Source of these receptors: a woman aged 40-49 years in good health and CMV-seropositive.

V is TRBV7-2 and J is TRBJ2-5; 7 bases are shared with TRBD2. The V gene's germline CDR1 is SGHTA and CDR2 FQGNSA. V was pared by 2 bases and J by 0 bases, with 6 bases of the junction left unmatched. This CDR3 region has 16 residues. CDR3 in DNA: TGTGCCAGCAGCTTAATGGGCGGGGGTTACCAAGAGACCCAGTACTTC. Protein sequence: CASSLMGGGYQETQYF.

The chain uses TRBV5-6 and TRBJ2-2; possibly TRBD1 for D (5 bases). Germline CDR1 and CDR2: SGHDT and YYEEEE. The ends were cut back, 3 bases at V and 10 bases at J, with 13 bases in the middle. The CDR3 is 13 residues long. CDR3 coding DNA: TGTGCCAGCAGCTCGAAGGGGAAACCGGAGCTGTTTTTT. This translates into CASSSKGKPELFF.

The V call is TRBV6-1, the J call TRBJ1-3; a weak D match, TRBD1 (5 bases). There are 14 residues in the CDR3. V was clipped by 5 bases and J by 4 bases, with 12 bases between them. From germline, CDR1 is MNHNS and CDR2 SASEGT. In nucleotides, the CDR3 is TGTGCCAGCAGTCCCGCGGACATCGGAAACACCATATATTTT. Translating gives CASSPADIGNTIYF.